The 8 T cell receptor beta chains below all came from one sample that was sequenced in a study of T cells in Graves' hyperthyroidism and ophthalmopathy. Amplification of TCR beta CDR3 regions was performed using RNA transcripts as template. TCR CDR3 underwent first-round RT-PCR with the HTBI primer set. One entry per CDR3 protein, called by TCRdb with MiXCR from the multiplex PCR reads. The repertoire holds hundreds of thousands of distinct CDR3 sequences, with 16% as singletons. Material for sequencing was blood. These receptors were obtained from a woman aged 18-30 years with Graves' hyperthyroidism.

This clonotype was seen repeatedly, ten times or more. V and J are TRBV28 and TRBJ1-2; D remains unclear. The CDR3 is 13 amino acids. Germline assignment: CDR1 MDHEN and CDR2 SYDVKM. The germline V and J ends were trimmed by 2 bases and 4 bases, with 8 bases remaining between them. CDR3 in amino acids: CASSLVMTYGYTF. The CDR3 DNA reads TGTGCCAGCAGTTTAGTGATGACCTATGGCTACACCTTC.

Written as DNA, the CDR3 is TGTGCCAGCAGTTTTCTCAGGGGCGGGGGGGTGAACACCGGGGAGCTGTTTTTT. Protein: CASSFLRGGGVNTGELFF. The chain has TRBV12-3 or TRBV12-4 and TRBJ2-2, with 9 bases identical to TRBD2. The CDR3 spans 18 residues. V shed 3 bases and J 1 base; nucleotides not matched to a gene: 9.

This chain joins TRBV12-3 or TRBV12-4 and TRBJ1-2; D is ambiguous. V was trimmed by 7 bases and J by 5 bases, leaving 14 bases between them. The CDR3 is 13 amino acids. This chain's CDR3 is CASTRGDVYGYTF. In DNA, the CDR3 is TGTGCCAGCACCCGTGGAGACGTATATGGCTACACCTTC.

This clonotype was seen a handful of times. The V call is TRBV12-3 or TRBV12-4, the J call TRBJ2-2; 14 positions agree with TRBD2. Losses at the gene ends were 5 bases for V and 2 bases for J; bases not matched to a gene: 4. This CDR3 region has 17 residues. CDR3 DNA sequence: TGTGCCAGCAGTATAGGGACTAGCGGGAGAAACACCGGGGAGCTGTTTTTT. Translation: CASSIGTSGRNTGELFF.

The V call is TRBV3-1, the J call TRBJ1-3; 7 bases are a match to TRBD1. Trimming took 6 bases from V and 0 from J; bases not matched to a gene: 8. Germline V gene sequence: CDR1 LGHDT, CDR2 YNNKEL (reference sequence). The CDR3 consists of 16 residues. CDR3 amino acids: CASRNRTGSSGNTIYF. CDR3 bases: TGTGCCAGCAGAAATAGGACAGGAAGCTCTGGAAACACCATATATTTT.

The V call is TRBV5-4, the J call TRBJ1-1; TRBD1 agrees at 10 bases. Trimming at V came to 3 bases and at J to 5 bases, leaving 4 bases not matched to a gene. Looked up from germline, CDR1 is SGHNT and CDR2 is YYREEE (reference sequence). The CDR3 consists of 14 residues. The CDR3 sequence: CASSSGTGETEAFF. The CDR3 DNA follows: TGTGCCAGCAGCTCCGGGACAGGGGAGACTGAAGCTTTCTTT.

This chain links TRBV24-1 with TRBJ2-5, with 7 bases identical to TRBD1. V dropped 4 bases and J dropped 1; count of bases not matched to a gene: 5. Germline CDR1 KGHDR, CDR2 SFDVKD. The CDR3 runs 15 residues. The CDR3 bases are TGTGCCACCAGTGACCAGGGACAGCCCCAAGAGACCCAGTACTTC. This codes for CATSDQGQPQETQYF.

The chain is built from TRBV9 and TRBJ1-5, with no clear D. The V end was cut by 0 bases, the J end by 2 bases, with 9 bases between. CDR1 and CDR2 from the germline V gene are SGDLS and YYNGEE. The CDR3 is made up of 15 amino acids. CDR3 DNA: TGTGCCAGCAGCGTAGGGACGGCAGGCAATCAGCCCCAGCATTTT. Translation gives CASSVGTAGNQPQHF.